The 23 T cell receptor beta chains presented below share a single source sample, sequenced in a study of identical twins (TCRdb year 2016). The protocol used for the library was 5' RACE. This sample was sequenced with an Illumina HiSeq 2000. TCRdb redid the processing of the public reads, applying fastp at Q25 and MiXCR, and retained in-frame beta chains. CDR3 protein sequences are deduplicated, and each keeps its most common genes and DNA. Present in this sample are more than 1.5 million distinct CDR3 sequences, about 32% of which were seen just once. The ten largest clones add up to more than 0.25% of the sample. The sequencing input was cord blood. These receptors were obtained from a newborn girl in good health.

This clonotype has only a few counts. The J gene is TRBJ2-2, the V gene TRBV5-1; 10 nucleotides match TRBD2. The CDR3 has 15 amino acids. Germline values: CDR1 SGHRS, CDR2 YFSETQ. V lost 2 bases, J lost 4 bases, and 2 bases stayed unmatched. CDR3 residues: CASSLAGGITGELFF. As DNA, the CDR3 is TGCGCCAGCAGCTTAGCGGGGGGGATCACCGGGGAGCTGTTTTTT.

This clonotype was counted between two and nine times. V gene TRBV5-1 combines with J gene TRBJ1-2; weak D call: TRBD1 (5 bases). The CDR3 has 15 amino acids. CDR1 and CDR2 from the germline V gene are SGHRS and YFSETQ. V shed 0 bases and J shed 4 bases, with 13 bases lying between them. CDR3 DNA sequence: TGCGCCAGCAGCTTGGCCAGGGTTGGGAGCTATGGCTACACCTTC. Its translation is CASSLARVGSYGYTF. Together with reference TRBV5-1 and TRBJ1-2, the CDR3 gives the full variable domain: KAGVTQTPRYLIKTRGQQVTLSCSPISGHRSVSWYQQTPGQGLQFLFEYFSETQRNKGNFPGRFSGRQFSNSRSEMNVSTLELGDSALYLCASSLARVGSYGYTFGSGTRLTVV.

The J gene is TRBJ2-3, the V gene TRBV4-1; no clear D. V shed 1 base and J shed 11 bases, with 16 bases lying between them. CDR3 length: 14 residues. In germline, CDR1 is MGHRA, CDR2 YSYEKL. The CDR3 loop reads CASSQVGASRVQYF. The CDR3 nucleotides read TGCGCCAGCAGCCAAGTGGGCGCGAGCCGAGTGCAGTATTTT.

This clonotype appeared a few times. V gene TRBV5-1 combines with J gene TRBJ2-1; D not resolved. Deletions cut 5 bases from V and 0 bases from J, with 12 bases between. CDR1 is SGHRS, CDR2 YFSETQ, per germline. The CDR3 sequence is 15 residues long. In DNA, the CDR3 is TGCGCCAGCAGAGTGACGGCTAGCTCCTACAATGAGCAGTTCTTC. This encodes CASRVTASSYNEQFF. Drawing the rest from reference TRBV5-1 and TRBJ2-1, the complete variable domain is KAGVTQTPRYLIKTRGQQVTLSCSPISGHRSVSWYQQTPGQGLQFLFEYFSETQRNKGNFPGRFSGRQFSNSRSEMNVSTLELGDSALYLCASRVTASSYNEQFFGPGTRLTVL.

This clonotype appeared a few times. The chain carries TRBV7-2 and TRBJ2-5, with D possibly matching TRBD2 (5 bases). The end of the DNA fits TRBJ2-7 better, so the J call may be wrong. Germline-derived CDR1 and CDR2 are SGHTA and FQGNSA. The CDR3 runs 14 residues. The CDR3 spells CASSLSRTPNEQYF. CDR3 DNA: TGTGCCAGCAGCTTAAGCAGGACTCCAAACGAGCAGTACTTC.

The sample holds a few counts of this clonotype. CDR3 protein: CASSLALGGQLLNEQFF. Written as DNA, the CDR3 is TGCGCCAGCAGCTTGGCGTTGGGGGGACAATTGCTTAATGAGCAGTTCTTC. The V call is TRBV5-1, the J call TRBJ2-1; D may match TRBD1 or TRBD2 (6 bases each). The CDR3 runs to 17 residues. Trimming cost V 0 bases and J 7 bases, with 20 bases left between them. Germline assignment: CDR1 SGHRS and CDR2 YFSETQ.

This clonotype was detected only once. This chain uses TRBV20-1 with TRBJ1-6; D gene ambiguous. The CDR3 loop spans 12 amino acids. The ends were cut back, 0 bases at V and 8 bases at J, with 5 bases in the middle. Germline V lookup: CDR1 DFQATT, CDR2 SNEGSKA (reference sequence). CDR3 sequence reads: CSARELYSPLHF. DNA for the CDR3: TGCAGTGCTAGAGAATTGTATTCACCCCTCCACTTT.

This clonotype was found a few times. The gene calls are TRBV5-1 and TRBJ2-1; 12 bases are a match to TRBD2. Germline CDR1 and CDR2: SGHRS and YFSETQ. The CDR3 spans 16 residues. J was trimmed by 7 bases and V by 0 bases; bases with no gene match: 5. As DNA, the CDR3 is TGCGCCAGCAGCTTGGCCCGGACTAGCGGGGCAAATGAGCAGTTCTTC. Its protein is CASSLARTSGANEQFF. Complete variable domain (other parts from reference TRBV5-1 and TRBJ2-1): KAGVTQTPRYLIKTRGQQVTLSCSPISGHRSVSWYQQTPGQGLQFLFEYFSETQRNKGNFPGRFSGRQFSNSRSEMNVSTLELGDSALYLCASSLARTSGANEQFFGPGTRLTVL.

The gene calls are TRBV7-9 and TRBJ2-3; possibly TRBD2 for D (5 bases). Trimming took off 1 base at V and 6 bases at J, with 11 bases between the two ends. This CDR3 has 14 amino acids. Germline CDR1 SEHNR, CDR2 FQNEAQ (reference sequence). In DNA, the CDR3 is TGTGCCAGCAGCTTAGAAGGGAGATCGGATACGCAGTATTTT. Translating gives CASSLEGRSDTQYF.

V gene TRBV20-1 combines with J gene TRBJ1-6; 7 bases are shared with TRBD1. This CDR3 spans 18 amino acids. V shed 0 bases, J shed 1 base, and the junction held 9 bases outside the gene matches. From germline, CDR1 is DFQATT and CDR2 SNEGSKA (reference sequence). DNA of the CDR3: TGCAGTGCTAGAGATTTGGGCTCGGGACAGTCCTATAATTCACCCCTCCACTTT. The encoded protein is CSARDLGSGQSYNSPLHF.

The rearrangement joins TRBV12-3 or TRBV12-4 to TRBJ1-2; maybe TRBD1 (6 bases). V dropped 5 bases and J dropped 6 bases, with 22 bases sitting between them. This CDR3 has 16 amino acids. The CDR3 DNA sequence: TGTGCCAGCAGTCGCACGCGTAGGGGGGCGGGCGATGGCTACACCTTC. Protein sequence: CASSRTRRGAGDGYTF.

Many counts were recorded for this clonotype. The chain joins TRBV29-1 to TRBJ2-4, with 10 bases that match TRBD2. Looked up from germline, CDR1 is SQVTM and CDR2 is ANQGSEA. V trimming: 6 bases; J trimming: 2 bases; junction bases outside the gene matches: 1. This CDR3 spans 13 amino acids. The DNA of the CDR3 is TGCAGCGTAGCGGGAGGGCCCAAAAACATTCAGTACTTC. Translated, it gives CSVAGGPKNIQYF.

Of note for this clonotype: Being one base from a much bigger clone, this may be a read error. The J gene is TRBJ2-3, the V gene TRBV12-3 or TRBV12-4; TRBD1 might be the D (6 bases). The CDR3 length is 15 residues. The germline V and J ends were trimmed by 3 bases and 4 bases, with 14 bases remaining between them. CDR3 region: CASSFLGGGADTQYF. The CDR3 nucleotides are TGTGCCAGCAGTTTTCTAGGGGGTGGGGCAGATACGCAGTATTTT.

The CDR3 loop is CASSLDRPSTNEKLFF. In nucleotides, the CDR3 is TGCGCCAGCAGCTTGGACAGGCCCTCAACTAATGAAAAACTGTTTTTT. The chain combines TRBV5-1 with TRBJ1-4; possibly TRBD1 for D (5 bases). Germline values: CDR1 SGHRS, CDR2 YFSETQ. The CDR3 spans 16 residues. With 0 bases removed from V and 0 bases from J, the gap between germline ends came to 9 bases.

The chain has TRBV4-1 and TRBJ2-5, with 14 bases fitting TRBD2. In germline, CDR1 is MGHRA, CDR2 YSYEKL. V was clipped by 0 bases and J by 11 bases; unmatched bases: 14. The CDR3 extends over 18 amino acids. CDR3 sequence: CASSQEKVRLAGGNEQYF. Here the CDR3 DNA reads TGCGCCAGCAGCCAAGAAAAGGTTCGACTAGCGGGGGGGAATGAGCAGTACTTC.

This clonotype has a count of ten or more. The chain uses TRBV12-3 or TRBV12-4 and TRBJ2-3; unclear D gene. V dropped 9 bases and J dropped 1 base, with 8 bases sitting between them. The CDR3 contains 12 residues. The chain's CDR3 is CAREPGTDTQYF. The CDR3 DNA sequence: TGTGCCAGAGAACCAGGCACAGATACGCAGTATTTT.

The chain is built from TRBV12-3 or TRBV12-4 and TRBJ2-1, with unresolved D. The V end lost 5 bases, the J end lost 6 bases, and 17 bases lay between the germline ends. CDR3 length: 15 amino acids. The chain's CDR3 is CASSLVRSVFNEQFF. The CDR3 DNA reads TGTGCCAGCAGTCTCGTCCGATCCGTTTTCAATGAGCAGTTCTTC.

Regarding this clonotype: An end of the junction does not agree with germline; a read error may underlie this. This chain joins TRBV14 and TRBJ1-4; TRBD1 matches at 7 bases. The CDR3 runs to 14 residues. The germline CDR1 and CDR2 sequences are SGHDN and FVKESK. The CDR3 region is CASSQRQGREKLSF. CDR3 sequence (DNA): TGTGCCAGCAGCCAAAGACAGGGTAGAGAAAAACTGTCTTTT.

The sample holds a few counts of this clonotype. This chain links TRBV2 with TRBJ2-4; weak D call: TRBD1 (5 bases). This CDR3 has 15 amino acids. CDR1 and CDR2 (germline): SNHLY, FYNNEI. Trimming took 6 bases from V and 1 from J, leaving 13 bases between them. CDR3 DNA: TGTGCCAGCAGCTTCCCAGGGCCGGCCAAAAACATTCAGTACTTC. It yields the protein CASSFPGPAKNIQYF.

The chain recombines TRBV6-1 with TRBJ2-5; D not certain. Looked up from germline, CDR1 is MNHNS and CDR2 is SASEGT. V was pared by 3 bases and J by 1 base, with 9 bases between. The CDR3 consists of 14 residues. Written as DNA, the CDR3 is TGTGCCAGCAGTGAGATGGATTTCCAAGAGACCCAGTACTTC. This gives the protein CASSEMDFQETQYF.

The chain recombines TRBV2 with TRBJ2-5, with a weak D call TRBD2 (7 bases). The CDR3 extends over 15 amino acids. Germline values: CDR1 SNHLY, CDR2 FYNNEI. V was pared by 6 bases and J by 2 bases, with 16 bases between. Here the CDR3 reads CASSGLGGRQETQYF. CDR3 nucleotides: TGTGCCAGCAGCGGACTAGGGGGTAGGCAAGAGACCCAGTACTTC.

The chain carries TRBV20-1 and TRBJ2-5, with D maybe TRBD2 (7 bases). Germline assignment: CDR1 DFQATT and CDR2 SNEGSKA (reference sequence). The V and J ends lost 6 bases and 0 bases respectively, with 20 bases between them. CDR3 length: 16 residues. The CDR3 DNA sequence: TGCAGTGCCAGGGCAAGGGGGGGCTTTTACCAAGAGACCCAGTACTTC. It is translated as CSARARGGFYQETQYF.

V gene TRBV7-8 combines with J gene TRBJ2-5; TRBD2 might be the D (5 bases). Germline CDR1 and CDR2: SGHVS and FQNEAQ. This CDR3 is 14 amino acids long. Trimming removed 1 base from V and 4 bases from J, with 10 bases in between. CDR3 residues: CASSLVMRVETQYF. In DNA, the CDR3 is TGTGCCAGCAGCTTAGTTATGAGGGTAGAGACCCAGTACTTC.